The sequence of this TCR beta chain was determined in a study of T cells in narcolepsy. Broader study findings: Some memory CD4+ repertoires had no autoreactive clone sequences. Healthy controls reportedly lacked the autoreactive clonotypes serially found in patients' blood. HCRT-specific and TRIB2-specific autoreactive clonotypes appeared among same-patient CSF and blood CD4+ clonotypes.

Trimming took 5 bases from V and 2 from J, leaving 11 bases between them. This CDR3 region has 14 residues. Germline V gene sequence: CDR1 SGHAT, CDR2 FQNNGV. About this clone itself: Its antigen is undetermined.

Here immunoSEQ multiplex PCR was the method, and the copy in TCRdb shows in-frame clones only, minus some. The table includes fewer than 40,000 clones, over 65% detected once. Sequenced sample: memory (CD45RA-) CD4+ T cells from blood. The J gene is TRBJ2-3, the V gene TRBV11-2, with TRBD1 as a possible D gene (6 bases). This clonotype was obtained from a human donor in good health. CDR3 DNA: TGTGCCAGCAGCGCCGGGACATACACAGATACGCAGTATTTT. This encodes CASSAGTYTDTQYF. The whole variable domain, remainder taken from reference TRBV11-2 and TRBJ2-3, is EAGVAQSPRYKIIEKRQSVAFWCNPISGHATLYWYQQILGQGPKLLIQFQNNGVVDDSQLPKDRFSAERLKGVDSTLKIQPAKLEDSAVYLCASSAGTYTDTQYFGPGTRLTVL.